The T cell receptor beta chain described here comes from a study of PD-1 blockade in classical Hodgkin lymphoma. Points from the study as a whole: Nivolumab initiated under 1 year post-ASCT led to patient exclusion.

Assay: immunoSEQ multiplex PCR; the TCRdb copy retains only in-frame clones and omits some. The repertoire includes thousands of clones, 55% to 70% of them detected once, and about 64% sits in the top ten. This CDR3 is built from 17 residues. CDR1 ENHRY and CDR2 SYGVKD come from the germline V gene. V trimming: 0 bases; J trimming: 4 bases; junction bases outside the gene matches: 9. The sample holds a few counts of this clone. Its antigen is not identified. Exposure to brentuximab vedotin varied, and each patient had relapsed following autologous stem cell transplantation. Best response was recorded as complete response, partial response or progressive disease.

The chain joins TRBV10-3 to TRBJ2-7; 10 bases fit TRBD2. This receptor was identified in a human donor with classical Hodgkin lymphoma. Sequencing was performed on peripheral blood mononuclear cells (PBMCs), taken at baseline. The CDR3, as DNA: TGTGCCATCAGTGAGTCGGTAGCGGGGGGCGGGGAATACGAGCAGTACTTC. This gives the protein CAISESVAGGGEYEQYF.